Shown below are 24 T cell receptor beta chains from a single sample sequenced in a study of OX40 agonist ivuxolimab in advanced cancers. Assay used: immunoSEQ multiplex PCR; TCRdb lists only in-frame clones, some missing. The sample shows under 75,000 clones, 80% to 90% of them seen only once. This specimen consisted of CD4+ or CD8+ T cells sorted from blood, obtained in a trial of the OX40 agonist ivuxolimab. These receptors were obtained from an adult with an advanced solid tumor such as melanoma, head and neck, liver or kidney cancer.

The chain has TRBV7-2 and TRBJ2-7, with a weak D call TRBD2 (6 bases). The CDR3 consists of 15 residues. Germline CDR1 reads SGHTA; CDR2 reads FQGNSA. V lost 1 base to trimming and J lost 0 bases, with 10 bases between them. The CDR3 nucleotides are TGTGCCAGCAGCTTAGTACCGGGACTCTCCTACGAGCAGTACTTC. Amino acid sequence: CASSLVPGLSYEQYF. Full variable domain (outside the CDR3, taken from reference TRBV7-2 and TRBJ2-7): GAGVSQSPSNKVTEKGKDVELRCDPISGHTALYWYRQSLGQGLEFLIYFQGNSAPDKSGLPSDRFSAERTGGSVSTLTIQRTQQEDSAVYLCASSLVPGLSYEQYFGPGTRLTVT.

This clone has just one count. The chain is built from TRBV7-6 and TRBJ2-2; TRBD2 matches 15 bases. V was clipped by 5 bases and J by 4 bases; unmatched bases: 8. The CDR3 has 18 residues. The germline V gene has CDR1 SGHVS and CDR2 FNYEAQ. DNA for the CDR3: TGTGCCAGCAGCAACGGACTAGCGGGGGGGCCTGGCACCGGGGAGCTGTTTTTT. It yields the protein CASSNGLAGGPGTGELFF.

The chain employs TRBV18 and TRBJ2-2; TRBD2 matches 9 bases. Per the germline V gene, CDR1 is KGHSH and CDR2 is LQKENI. The CDR3 consists of 18 residues. The trim removed 4 bases at V and 0 bases at J, leaving 9 bases unmatched. CDR3 amino acids: CASSRRGASGTNTGELFF. DNA for the CDR3: TGTGCCAGCTCACGTCGGGGTGCTAGCGGGACGAACACCGGGGAGCTGTTTTTT.

The V gene is TRBV19, the J gene TRBJ2-5; 9 positions match TRBD2. CDR3 size: 15 residues. In germline, CDR1 is LNHDA, CDR2 SQIVND (reference sequence). V was clipped by 4 bases and J by 2 bases; unmatched bases: 5. The CDR3 protein is CASSKAGGLQETQYF. Written as DNA, the CDR3 is TGTGCCAGTAGTAAGGCGGGGGGGCTGCAAGAGACCCAGTACTTC.

V and J are TRBV4-1 and TRBJ2-3; D uncertain. Per the germline V gene, CDR1 is MGHRA and CDR2 is YSYEKL. The CDR3 consists of 13 residues. V lost 2 bases to trimming and J lost 5 bases, with 8 bases between them. CDR3 bases: TGCGCCAGCAGCCAATCTTTGGGAGATACGCAGTATTTT. Protein sequence: CASSQSLGDTQYF.

The rearrangement links TRBV6-1 to TRBJ2-7; D may be TRBD1 (6 bases). V was shortened by 6 bases and J by 1 base, with 16 bases between the two germline ends. Germline V lookup: CDR1 MNHNS, CDR2 SASEGT. This CDR3 contains 15 residues. Here the CDR3 DNA reads TGTGCCAGCAGCTTCCCGGGACATAGGTCCTACGAGCAGTACTTC. The encoded protein is CASSFPGHRSYEQYF.

The CDR3 loop reads CASSQEGGGNNSPLHF. In DNA, the CDR3 is TGCGCCAGCAGCCAAGAGGGGGGAGGGAATAATTCACCCCTCCACTTT. The rearrangement links TRBV4-3 to TRBJ1-6, with D possibly matching TRBD1 (5 bases). The CDR3 runs 16 residues. V lost 0 bases and J 5 bases, leaving 11 bases between the germline ends. CDR1 is LGHNA, CDR2 YSLEER, per germline.

The chain is built from TRBV7-9 and TRBJ1-2; D gene uncertain. Germline V gives CDR1 SEHNR, CDR2 FQNEAQ (reference sequence). The CDR3 sequence is 13 residues long. V was clipped by 1 base and J by 5 bases, with 8 bases between them. The CDR3 protein is CASSLETVYGYTF. The DNA for the CDR3 is TGTGCCAGCAGCTTAGAAACGGTTTATGGCTACACCTTC.

The genes are TRBV5-1 and TRBJ2-2; D possibly corresponds to TRBD2 (5 bases). V shed 0 bases and J shed 7 bases, with 19 bases lying between them. This CDR3 has 17 amino acids. Germline V gene data show CDR1 as SGHRS and CDR2 as YFSETQ. The CDR3 loop reads CASSLVAGGRVNGELFF. In DNA, the CDR3 is TGCGCCAGCAGCTTGGTCGCAGGAGGAAGGGTTAACGGGGAGCTGTTTTTT. The full variable domain, its missing parts supplied by reference TRBV5-1 and TRBJ2-2, is KAGVTQTPRYLIKTRGQQVTLSCSPISGHRSVSWYQQTPGQGLQFLFEYFSETQRNKGNFPGRFSGRQFSNSRSEMNVSTLELGDSALYLCASSLVAGGRVNGELFFGEGSRLTVL.

The chain links TRBV7-2 to TRBJ2-1; D might be TRBD1 (5 bases). Germline CDR1 SGHTA, CDR2 FQGNSA. V lost 3 bases and J lost 3, with 9 bases in between. There are 14 residues in the CDR3. The CDR3, as DNA: TGTGCCAGCAGCTTTAAGGGGTTCTACAATGAGCAGTTCTTC. Translating it yields CASSFKGFYNEQFF.

The chain couples TRBV5-1 to TRBJ2-5, with TRBD2 as a possible D gene (6 bases). Trimming removed 6 bases at V and 1 base at J, with 16 bases between. This CDR3 has 15 amino acids. Germline loops: CDR1 SGHRS, CDR2 YFSETQ. The DNA of the CDR3 is TGCGCCAGCACCGGGGGTAGCGGAAGCCAAGAGACCCAGTACTTC. Amino acid sequence: CASTGGSGSQETQYF.

This chain connects TRBV13 to TRBJ2-7; TRBD1 might be the D (6 bases). Germline lookup yields CDR1 PRHDT and CDR2 FYEKMQ (reference sequence). This CDR3 comprises 15 residues. V shed 1 base and J shed 2 bases, with 12 bases lying between them. The CDR3 is CASSLVGATAYEQYF. The DNA for the CDR3 is TGTGCCAGCAGCTTAGTGGGGGCTACGGCCTACGAGCAGTACTTC.

The CDR3 bases are TGTGCCAGCAGTGTCTTCGGGACAGGGGTTGAAAAACTGTTTTTT. This translates into CASSVFGTGVEKLFF. The V call is TRBV6-1, the J call TRBJ1-4, with 10 bases that match TRBD1. The CDR3 loop spans 15 amino acids. Germline V gene data show CDR1 as MNHNS and CDR2 as SASEGT. The trim removed 4 bases at V and 7 bases at J, leaving 6 bases unmatched.

The rearrangement links TRBV7-8 to TRBJ1-5, with 7 bases fitting TRBD1. J gave up 1 base and V 5 bases, and 8 bases lay outside the gene matches. Germline V gene sequence: CDR1 SGHVS, CDR2 FQNEAQ. This CDR3 has 16 amino acids. The CDR3 nucleotides read TGTGCCAGCAGCCCAGGGACAGCCAGGAGCAATCAGCCCCAGCATTTT. This translates into CASSPGTARSNQPQHF.

The V call is TRBV7-2, the J call TRBJ2-5, with 12 positions matching TRBD2. This CDR3 has 17 amino acids. CDR1 and CDR2 (germline): SGHTA, FQGNSA. With V trimmed by 3 bases and J by 4 bases, 9 bases remained unmatched. CDR3 bases: TGTGCCAGCAGCTTGGCCCTAGCGGGGGGGCCTGCAGAGACCCAGTACTTC. Encoded protein: CASSLALAGGPAETQYF.

This clone appeared once. This sequence joins TRBV28 and TRBJ1-5; 9 nucleotides match TRBD1. The CDR3 is made up of 15 amino acids. Looked up from germline, CDR1 is MDHEN and CDR2 is SYDVKM. After removal of 3 bases from V and 9 bases from J, the junction contained 9 bases not matched to a gene. The CDR3 sequence is CASSLDRGLDRPQHF. The CDR3 bases are TGTGCCAGCAGTTTGGACAGGGGCCTAGATAGGCCCCAGCATTTT.

The genes are TRBV28 and TRBJ1-4; D not resolved. Trimming cost V 5 bases and J 0 bases, with 16 bases left between them. The CDR3 runs 17 residues. Per germline, CDR1 MDHEN and CDR2 SYDVKM. CDR3 loop: CASSPGWLTTTNEKLFF. In nucleotides, the CDR3 is TGTGCCAGCAGTCCGGGATGGCTAACCACAACTAATGAAAAACTGTTTTTT.

The rearrangement links TRBV7-2 to TRBJ2-3; possibly TRBD2 for D (5 bases). Germline V gene data show CDR1 as SGHTA and CDR2 as FQGNSA. This CDR3 contains 14 residues. Between the trimmed V and J ends, which lost 5 bases and 2 bases, there was a span of 11 bases. The CDR3 region is CASSPGSHTDTQYF. CDR3 in DNA: TGTGCCAGCAGCCCGGGGTCACACACAGATACGCAGTATTTT.

The chain uses TRBV28 and TRBJ2-7, with D hard to call. CDR3 length equals 11 residues. V gave up 7 bases and J gave up 7 bases, with 11 bases separating them. Germline CDR1 MDHEN, CDR2 SYDVKM. This chain's CDR3 is CASTQRMEQYF. CDR3 DNA: TGTGCCAGCACCCAAAGAATGGAGCAGTACTTC.

The chain joins TRBV18 to TRBJ2-5; possibly TRBD1 for D (7 bases). This CDR3 comprises 15 residues. In germline, CDR1 is KGHSH, CDR2 LQKENI. Trimming took off 3 bases at V and 3 bases at J, with 14 bases between the two ends. The CDR3 sequence: CASSPNGGQKETQYF. The CDR3 DNA sequence: TGTGCCAGCTCACCGAACGGGGGACAGAAAGAGACCCAGTACTTC.

This chain uses TRBV19 with TRBJ2-4, with 8 bases matching TRBD1. The CDR3 has 14 residues. CDR1 is LNHDA, CDR2 SQIVND, per germline (reference sequence). Unmatched junction bases numbered 3, after V lost 5 bases and J lost 3 bases. The CDR3 sequence: CASSFTGGKNIQYF. CDR3 coding DNA: TGTGCCAGTAGTTTTACAGGGGGCAAAAACATTCAGTACTTC.

The J gene is TRBJ2-7, the V gene TRBV25-1, with TRBD2 matching over 16 bases. This CDR3 contains 17 residues. The germline V gene has CDR1 MGHDK and CDR2 SYGVNS. The V gene end was trimmed by 6 bases and the J gene end by 1 base; junction bases not matched to a gene: 6. This CDR3 is CASSPGLAGGPSYEQYF. CDR3 in DNA: TGTGCCAGCAGCCCGGGACTAGCGGGAGGGCCTTCCTACGAGCAGTACTTC.

This clone occurred a few times. The CDR3 DNA sequence: TGCGCCAGCAGCTTGGTTGGGGGAAACACCATATATTTT. Translated, it gives CASSLVGGNTIYF. The chain links TRBV5-1 to TRBJ1-3; D call uncertain. Germline CDR1 is SGHRS and CDR2 is YFSETQ. This CDR3 region has 13 residues. V lost 0 bases and J lost 4, with 5 bases in between.

J is TRBJ1-4 and V is TRBV29-1, with D uncertain. The germline V and J ends were trimmed by 4 bases and 3 bases, with 9 bases remaining between them. This CDR3 comprises 13 residues. Looked up from germline, CDR1 is SQVTM and CDR2 is ANQGSEA. The CDR3 bases are TGCAGCGTTGTGTCGGCGGCTAATGAAAAACTGTTTTTT. Translated, it gives CSVVSAANEKLFF.